This is a list of T cell receptor beta chains from one sample in a study of CD8+ T cells in alopecia areata. Using immunoSEQ multiplex PCR, the repertoire was profiled, and TCRdb retains in-frame clones only, with some absent. The profile shows about 110,000 clones, approximately 59% of them singletons. Material for sequencing was CD8+ T cells sorted from blood. These receptors were taken from a human donor in good health. Both conserved end residues are part of each CDR3. Each record gives: D gene, J gene, clone size, V gene, CDR3 length, CDR3 DNA, CDR3 protein. The D gene is left open where the match is weak. Only part of the rows carry a size: once, few, many, or a class if the clone is expanded.

>NA|TRBJ2-1|few|TRBV15|19
TGTGCCACCAGCAGGACGGGCGTGGAGGGGGCAGTATCCTACAATGAGCAGTTCTTC
CATSRTGVEGAVSYNEQFF
>NA|TRBJ2-1|NA|TRBV19|14
TGTGCCAGTAACGACCCTAGGGTATACAATGAGCAGTTCTTC
CASNDPRVYNEQFF
>NA|TRBJ2-1|NA|TRBV30|16
TGTGCCTGGAGTGACGACGGGGGCGCCTCCTACAATGAGCAGTTCTTC
CAWSDDGGASYNEQFF
>TRBD1|TRBJ2-7|NA|TRBV15|15
TGTGCCACCAGCAGGTTGACAGGGACGACCTACGAGCAGTACTTC
CATSRLTGTTYEQYF
>NA|TRBJ2-7|NA|TRBV7-9|11
TGTGCCAGCAGCACCAACGACGAGCAGTACTTC
CASSTNDEQYF
>NA|TRBJ2-3|NA|TRBV4-1|18
TGCGCCAGCAGCCAATTGAGTATGACGGGGGCGCGCACAGATACGCAGTATTTT
CASSQLSMTGARTDTQYF
>NA|TRBJ2-1|NA|TRBV5-6|14
TGTGCCAGCAGCTTGGGGGATTACTACAATGAGCAGTTCTTC
CASSLGDYYNEQFF
>NA|TRBJ2-7|few|TRBV4-3|15
TGCGCCAGCAGCCAAGATGAGGGGGGGGCCTACGAGCAGTACTTC
CASSQDEGGAYEQYF
>NA|TRBJ1-2|few|TRBV23-1|12
TGCGCCAGCCGAGCCAATTTGGGTGGCTACACCTTC
CASRANLGGYTF
>NA|TRBJ1-2|few|TRBV5-6|15
TGTGCCAGCAGCTTGGATCACAGCGGCTGGTATGGCTACACCTTC
CASSLDHSGWYGYTF
>NA|TRBJ2-1|NA|TRBV2|12
TGTGCCATCTCCGGGACCCACAATGAGCAGTTCTTC
CAISGTHNEQFF
>NA|TRBJ2-1|NA|TRBV9|15
TGTGCCAGCAGCGTAGGGGGGGCCGCATACAATGAGCAGTTCTTC
CASSVGGAAYNEQFF
>NA|TRBJ1-1|few|TRBV18|14
TGTGCCAGCTCACCACACACCCATGGGAGCGAAGCTTTCTTT
CASSPHTHGSEAFF
>TRBD2|TRBJ2-5|many|TRBV5-1|18
TGCGCCAGCAGCGCATTCTACACTAGCGGGGGGGCCAAGGAGACCCAGTACTTC
CASSAFYTSGGAKETQYF
>TRBD1|TRBJ2-2|NA|TRBV28|16
TGTGCCAGCAGTGCCGGACAGGGTAGTGGGGCCTGGGAGCTGTTTTTT
CASSAGQGSGAWELFF
>TRBD1|TRBJ2-7|few|TRBV7-2|15
TGTGCCAGCAGTCAACAGGGGGCGAGATTAGGCGAGCAGTACTTC
CASSQQGARLGEQYF
>TRBD1|TRBJ2-3|NA|TRBV6-1|15
TGTGCCACCGATAAGGGGGCTGTGGGCACAGATACGCAGTATTTT
CATDKGAVGTDTQYF
>NA|TRBJ2-7|NA|TRBV27|11
TGTGCCAGCAGAGGTCTGGGTGAGCAGTACTTC
CASRGLGEQYF
>NA|TRBJ1-2|NA|TRBV10-3|18
TGTGCCATCAGTGAGCCGATGAGGCAGGGGAGGGGTGACTATGGCTACACCTTC
CAISEPMRQGRGDYGYTF
>NA|TRBJ1-1|few|TRBV4-1|14
TGCGCCAGCAGCCAAACAGGGATGAACACTGAAGCTTTCTTT
CASSQTGMNTEAFF
>TRBD1|TRBJ2-1|NA|TRBV5-6|13
TGTGCCAGCGCAACAGGGGGCGGGAATGAGCAGTTCTTC
CASATGGGNEQFF
>TRBD2|TRBJ2-2|NA|TRBV5-4|15
TGTGCCAGCAGCCTGACTAGCCCGGCGGGCGGGGAGCTGTTTTTT
CASSLTSPAGGELFF
>NA|TRBJ1-1|NA|TRBV5-1|12
TGCGCCAGCAGCTATCTTGGGACTGAAGCTTTCTTT
CASSYLGTEAFF
>TRBD2|TRBJ2-3|few|TRBV7-9|16
TGTGCCAGCAGCCAAGATCTAGCGGGGGGCACAGATACGCAGTATTTT
CASSQDLAGGTDTQYF
>TRBD1|TRBJ1-4|once|TRBV7-9|13
TGTGCCGGTCGACAGGGGCGGGATGAAAAACTGTTTTTT
CAGRQGRDEKLFF
>TRBD1|TRBJ2-7|NA|TRBV4-2|16
TGTGCCAGCAGCCAAGAGGCGACAGGGAGCTCCTACGAGCAGTACTTC
CASSQEATGSSYEQYF
>NA|TRBJ1-1|once|TRBV13|15
TGTGCCAGCAGCTTAGGCGGGACCATGAACACTGAAGCTTTCTTT
CASSLGGTMNTEAFF
>NA|TRBJ2-5|few|TRBV7-2|15
TGTGCCAGCAGCTTATTGGGACGGGGGGCGAAGACCCAGTACTTC
CASSLLGRGAKTQYF
>NA|TRBJ2-1|NA|TRBV29-1|12
TGCAGCGTTGTTACAGGGAAGAATGAGCAGTTCTTC
CSVVTGKNEQFF
>NA|TRBJ2-2|few|TRBV29-1|13
TGCACCGCCCTCGGAGGGAACACCGGGGAGCTGTTTTTT
CTALGGNTGELFF
>TRBD1|TRBJ1-1|NA|TRBV7-9|17
TGTGCCAGCAGCTACCAAACAGGGGGCTGGCAGAACACTGAAGCTTTCTTT
CASSYQTGGWQNTEAFF
>NA|TRBJ2-1|NA|TRBV29-1|16
TGCAGCGTCGAAGGGGACGGGGATGACTCCTACAATGAGCAGTTCTTC
CSVEGDGDDSYNEQFF
>NA|TRBJ1-1|NA|TRBV30|14
TGTGCCTGGAGTTTAGGGGGTTTGAACACTGAAGCTTTCTTT
CAWSLGGLNTEAFF
>TRBD1|TRBJ1-2|NA|TRBV30|14
TGTGCCTGGAGTACCCATGGGGGGACAGACGGCTACACCTTC
CAWSTHGGTDGYTF
>NA|TRBJ2-7|NA|TRBV2|14
TGTGCCAGCAGTAACCGACAGGACGGTGGGGAGCAGTACTTC
CASSNRQDGGEQYF
>NA|TRBJ1-6|few|TRBV6-5|14
TGTGCCAGCAGTAGCGGTCCCTATAATTCACCCCTCCACTTT
CASSSGPYNSPLHF
>NA|TRBJ1-1|NA|TRBV2|15
TGTGCCAGCAGCGAATTCTTCGAGGCGAACACTGAAGCTTTCTTT
CASSEFFEANTEAFF